This T cell receptor beta chain was captured in a study of cytomegalovirus exposure and HLA in healthy donors. PCR amplification relied on 60 Vbeta primers (plus 13 Jbeta primers). Sequenced by immunoSEQ multiplex PCR; TCRdb stores in-frame clones only, minus some. The data contain 200,000 to 250,000 clones, about 80% of them seen just once; the ten biggest clones take up 0.6% to 0.7%. The CDR3 covers 16 residues. CDR1 and CDR2 from the germline V gene are MGHRA and YSYEKL. V lost 4 bases to trimming and J lost 0 bases, with 13 bases between them. Whole-study findings and limits: The study listed roughly 160 cytomegalovirus-associated TCR beta chains. A few chains tied to CMV proved CMV antigen-specific in vitro. In an earlier analysis, productive rearrangement rates for most beta V segments clustered near 87% or 30%. Despite most TCR sequences being rare, some public TCRs occurred in many donors.

A remark on this clone: No antigen is known for it.

The receptor's source is a man in his late teens or twenties in good health and CMV-seronegative. This chain uses TRBV4-1 with TRBJ2-1; D is perhaps TRBD1 (6 bases). The sample taken for sequencing was PBMCs. The CDR3 coding sequence is TGCGCCAGCAGCCTCGCTACAGGGAGCTCCTACAATGAGCAGTTCTTC. Encoded protein: CASSLATGSSYNEQFF.